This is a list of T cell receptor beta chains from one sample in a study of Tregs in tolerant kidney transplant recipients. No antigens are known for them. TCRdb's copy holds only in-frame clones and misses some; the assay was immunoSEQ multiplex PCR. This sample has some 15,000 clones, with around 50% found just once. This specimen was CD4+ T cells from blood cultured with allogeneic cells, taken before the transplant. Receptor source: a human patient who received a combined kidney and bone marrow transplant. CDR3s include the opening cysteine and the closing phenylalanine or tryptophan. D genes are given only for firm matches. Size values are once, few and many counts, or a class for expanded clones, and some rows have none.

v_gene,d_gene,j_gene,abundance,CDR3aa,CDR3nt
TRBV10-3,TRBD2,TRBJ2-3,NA,CAIRAGTSGGYTDTQYF,TGTGCCATCAGGGCCGGGACTAGCGGGGGGTACACAGATACGCAGTATTTT
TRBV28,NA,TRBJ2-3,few,CASSTRVTQYF,TGTGCCAGCAGCACCAGGGTTACGCAGTATTTT
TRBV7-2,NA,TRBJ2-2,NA,CASSPWPGIGELFF,TGTGCCAGCAGCCCATGGCCCGGGATCGGGGAGCTGTTTTTT
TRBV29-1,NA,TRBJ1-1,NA,CSVERRGLKRGTEAFF,TGCAGCGTTGAGCGGAGGGGCCTAAAGCGGGGCACTGAAGCTTTCTTT
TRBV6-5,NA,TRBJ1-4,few,CASSYGLLGEKLFF,TGTGCCAGCAGTTATGGCCTACTAGGGGAAAAACTGTTTTTT
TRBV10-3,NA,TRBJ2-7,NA,CAISEQQKSYEQYF,TGTGCCATCAGTGAGCAACAGAAATCCTACGAGCAGTACTTC
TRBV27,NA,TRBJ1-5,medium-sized,CASSLYPPRDKYSNQPQHF,TGTGCCAGCAGTTTATACCCCCCACGGGACAAATATAGCAATCAGCCCCAGCATTTT
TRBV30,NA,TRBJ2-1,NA,CAWSTSYYNEQFF,TGTGCCTGGAGTACTTCGTACTACAATGAGCAGTTCTTC
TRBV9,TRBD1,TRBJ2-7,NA,CASSPTGQGAPEQYF,TGTGCCAGCAGCCCAACCGGACAGGGGGCGCCCGAGCAGTACTTC
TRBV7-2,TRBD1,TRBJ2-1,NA,CASSLQGPSSYNEQFF,TGTGCCAGCAGCCTACAGGGGCCGAGCTCCTACAATGAGCAGTTCTTC
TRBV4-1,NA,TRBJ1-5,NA,CASSPSGGPKNQPQHF,TGCGCCAGCAGCCCATCCGGGGGGCCGAAGAATCAGCCCCAGCATTTT
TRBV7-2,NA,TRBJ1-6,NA,CASSLGGNSPLHF,TGTGCCAGCAGCTTAGGAGGTAATTCACCCCTCCACTTT
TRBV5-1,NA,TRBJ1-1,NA,CASSLWDTNTEAFF,TGCGCCAGCAGCTTGTGGGACACAAACACTGAAGCTTTCTTT
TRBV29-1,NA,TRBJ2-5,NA,CSGGTPQETQYF,TGCAGCGGTGGGACACCACAAGAGACCCAGTACTTC
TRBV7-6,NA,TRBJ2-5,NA,CASSARQETQYF,TGTGCCAGCAGCGCCAGACAAGAGACCCAGTACTTC
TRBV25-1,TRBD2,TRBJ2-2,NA,CASSRLAGMDGGELFF,TGTGCCAGCAGTCGTCTAGCGGGAATGGACGGCGGGGAGCTGTTTTTT
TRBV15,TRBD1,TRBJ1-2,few,CATSRDRGHNGYTF,TGTGCCACCAGCAGAGACAGGGGGCACAATGGCTACACCTTC
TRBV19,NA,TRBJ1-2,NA,CASSIRSYGYTF,TGTGCCAGTAGTATACGTAGTTATGGCTACACCTTC
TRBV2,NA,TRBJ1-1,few,CASSGLINTEAFF,TGTGCCAGCAGTGGACTCATCAACACTGAAGCTTTCTTT
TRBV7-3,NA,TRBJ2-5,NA,CASSPAYQETQYF,TGTGCCAGCAGCCCCGCGTACCAAGAGACCCAGTACTTC
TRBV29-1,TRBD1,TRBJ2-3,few,CSVGQGGTDTQYF,TGCAGCGTGGGACAGGGGGGGACAGATACGCAGTATTTT
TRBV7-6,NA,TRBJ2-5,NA,CASSSPRGSEETQYF,TGTGCCAGCAGCTCTCCCCGGGGATCGGAGGAGACCCAGTACTTC
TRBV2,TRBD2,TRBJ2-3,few,CASTFGGGGSTDTQYF,TGTGCCAGCACTTTCGGGGGGGGAGGGAGCACAGATACGCAGTATTTT
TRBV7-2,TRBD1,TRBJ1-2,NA,CASSQTHRGHGYTF,TGTGCCAGCAGCCAAACACACAGGGGGCATGGCTACACCTTC
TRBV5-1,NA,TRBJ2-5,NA,CASSPGLSETQYF,TGCGCCAGCAGCCCCGGACTGTCGGAGACCCAGTACTTC
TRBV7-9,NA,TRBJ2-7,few,CASTRFDEQYF,TGTGCCAGCACCAGGTTTGACGAGCAGTACTTC
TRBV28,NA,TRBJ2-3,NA,CASIRGSTDTQYF,TGTGCCAGCATCAGGGGTAGTACAGATACGCAGTATTTT
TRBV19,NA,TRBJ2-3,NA,CASSITSSTDTQYF,TGTGCCAGTAGTATCACATCTAGCACAGATACGCAGTATTTT
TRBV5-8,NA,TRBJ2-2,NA,CASSLVSGTGELFF,TGTGCCAGCAGCTTGGTTTCAGGCACCGGGGAGCTGTTTTTT
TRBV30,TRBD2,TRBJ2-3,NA,CAWSTGLAGVTQYF,TGTGCCTGGAGTACGGGACTAGCGGGAGTTACGCAGTATTTT
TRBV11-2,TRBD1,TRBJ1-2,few,CASSLEPGGNYGYTF,TGTGCCAGCAGCTTAGAGCCAGGGGGGAACTATGGCTACACCTTC
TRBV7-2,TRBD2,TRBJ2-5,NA,CASSLVFGGGLVQTQYF,TGTGCCAGCAGCTTAGTGTTCGGCGGGGGGCTCGTTCAGACCCAGTACTTC
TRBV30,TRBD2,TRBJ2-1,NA,CAWSVLAGIDEQFF,TGTGCCTGGAGTGTACTAGCGGGAATCGATGAGCAGTTCTTC
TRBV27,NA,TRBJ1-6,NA,CASSRDGSSYNSPLHF,TGTGCCAGCAGTCGGGACGGGAGCTCCTATAATTCACCCCTCCACTTT
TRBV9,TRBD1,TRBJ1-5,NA,CASSEQGGGQPQHF,TGTGCCAGCAGCGAACAGGGGGGAGGACAGCCCCAGCATTTT
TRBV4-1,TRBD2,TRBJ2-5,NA,CASSRKAGGAKETQYF,TGTGCCAGCAGCCGAAAAGCGGGGGGGGCAAAAGAGACCCAGTACTTC
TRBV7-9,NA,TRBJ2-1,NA,CASSRQYNEQFF,TGTGCCAGCAGCCGACAGTACAATGAGCAGTTCTTC
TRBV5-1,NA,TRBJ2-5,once,CASSLEGLQETQYF,TGCGCCAGCAGCTTGGAGGGGTTACAGGAGACCCAGTACTTC
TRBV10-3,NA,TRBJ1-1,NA,CAISESLRGAFF,TGTGCCATCAGTGAGTCGCTCAGGGGCGCTTTCTTT
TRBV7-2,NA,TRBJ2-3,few,CASSRGRGTDTQYF,TGTGCCAGCAGTAGGGGCCGGGGCACAGATACGCAGTATTTT
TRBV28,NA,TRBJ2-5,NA,CASSLGLFQETQYF,TGTGCCAGCAGTTTAGGCCTTTTCCAAGAGACCCAGTACTTC
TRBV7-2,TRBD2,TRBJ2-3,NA,CASSELAVTDTQYF,TGTGCCAGCAGCGAACTAGCGGTCACAGATACGCAGTATTTT
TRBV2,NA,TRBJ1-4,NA,CASRGQLDVEKLFF,TGTGCCAGCAGAGGACAGCTGGACGTCGAAAAACTGTTTTTT
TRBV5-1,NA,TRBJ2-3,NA,CASSASAGSTDTQYF,TGCGCCAGCAGCGCTTCAGCGGGTAGCACAGATACGCAGTATTTT
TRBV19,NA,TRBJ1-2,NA,CASSQGSNYGYTF,TGTGCCAGTAGCCAGGGATCTAACTATGGCTACACCTTC
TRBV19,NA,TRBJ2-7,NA,CASSRRVSFTYEQYF,TGTGCCAGTAGTCGTCGGGTCAGCTTCACCTACGAGCAGTACTTC
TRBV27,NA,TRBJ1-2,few,CASLTHPEPLNYGYTF,TGTGCCAGCCTGACTCACCCAGAGCCCCTCAACTATGGCTACACCTTC
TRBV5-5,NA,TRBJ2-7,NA,CASRIGWDTFYEQYF,TGTGCCAGCAGGATTGGCTGGGACACTTTCTACGAGCAGTACTTC
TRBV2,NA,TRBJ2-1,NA,CASGFVGGANVGEQFF,TGTGCCAGCGGCTTTGTTGGGGGGGCGAATGTGGGTGAGCAGTTCTTC
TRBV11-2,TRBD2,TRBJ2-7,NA,CASSLAASGRTEQYF,TGTGCCAGCAGCTTAGCGGCTAGCGGGAGAACCGAGCAGTACTTC
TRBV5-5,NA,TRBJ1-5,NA,CASSLSRNQPQHF,TGTGCCAGCAGCTTATCTCGCAATCAGCCCCAGCATTTT
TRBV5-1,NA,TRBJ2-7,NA,CASSLASGYEQYF,TGCGCCAGCAGCTTGGCCTCAGGCTACGAGCAGTACTTC
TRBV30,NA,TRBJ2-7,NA,CAWSTPLRVTTSF,TGTGCCTGGAGTACTCCCCTACGAGTCACGACTAGCTTC
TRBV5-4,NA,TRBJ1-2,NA,CASSPTAFSNYGYTF,TGTGCCAGCAGTCCTACAGCATTTTCTAACTATGGCTACACCTTC
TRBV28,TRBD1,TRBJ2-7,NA,CASNKRGQATIYEQYF,TGTGCCAGCAACAAACGCGGACAGGCTACGATATACGAGCAGTACTTC